Shown below are 28 T cell receptor beta chains from a single sample sequenced in a study of T cells in localized non-small cell lung cancer. Repertoires were generated with immunoSEQ multiplex PCR, while TCRdb's copy carries only in-frame clones and drops some. Of about 72,000 clones in the sample, around four fifths were seen once. The starting material was peripheral blood, obtained before any cancer treatment. The source is a female donor older than 55 with stage I lung adenocarcinoma.

The chain combines TRBV4-1 with TRBJ2-2; perhaps TRBD2 as D (5 bases). The CDR3 length is 18 residues. The V end lost 4 bases, the J end lost 0 bases, and 18 bases lay between the germline ends. The germline V gene has CDR1 MGHRA and CDR2 YSYEKL. The CDR3 loop reads CASSPYGRVPSNTGELFF. CDR3 nucleotides: TGCGCCAGCAGCCCTTACGGGCGGGTTCCTTCGAACACCGGGGAGCTGTTTTTT.

The chain is built from TRBV5-1 and TRBJ2-5; a weak D match, TRBD1 (6 bases). Trimming stripped 2 bases from V and 4 bases from J, with 9 bases between. The germline V gene encodes CDR1 SGHRS and CDR2 YFSETQ. The CDR3 spans 13 residues. The CDR3 DNA is TGCGCCAGCAGCTTACAGGGCACAGAGACCCAGTACTTC. Translated, it gives CASSLQGTETQYF.

As DNA, the CDR3 is TGTGCCAGCAGCTTAGCTGGGGCGGGCTATGGCTACACCTTC. Translating it yields CASSLAGAGYGYTF. The chain couples TRBV7-9 to TRBJ1-2, with a weak D call TRBD1 (5 bases). Trimming left V 0 bases short and J 4 bases short, with 9 bases between. The CDR3 covers 14 residues. CDR1 is SEHNR, CDR2 FQNEAQ, per germline (reference sequence).

Here the CDR3 DNA reads TGCAGCGTAGCCGGGACAGGGTACAATCAGCCCCAGCATTTT. Translated: CSVAGTGYNQPQHF. The chain links TRBV29-1 to TRBJ1-5, with 9 bases matching TRBD1. V lost 6 bases, J lost 3 bases, and 6 bases stayed unmatched. Germline V CDR1 and CDR2: SQVTM, ANQGSEA. The CDR3 length is 14 residues.

This chain links TRBV5-1 with TRBJ2-3, with 12 bases matching TRBD2. With V trimmed by 0 bases and J by 5 bases, 10 bases remained unmatched. The CDR3 has 18 residues. Germline V lookup: CDR1 SGHRS, CDR2 YFSETQ. Here the CDR3 reads CASSLARTSGEIGDTQYF. DNA for the CDR3: TGCGCCAGCAGCTTGGCCCGGACTAGCGGGGAGATAGGAGATACGCAGTATTTT. Variable domain in full (rest from reference TRBV5-1 and TRBJ2-3): KAGVTQTPRYLIKTRGQQVTLSCSPISGHRSVSWYQQTPGQGLQFLFEYFSETQRNKGNFPGRFSGRQFSNSRSEMNVSTLELGDSALYLCASSLARTSGEIGDTQYFGPGTRLTVL.

The rearrangement joins TRBV11-3 to TRBJ1-1; D is undetermined. Trimming took 0 bases from V and 6 from J, leaving 26 bases between them. There are 19 residues in the CDR3. Per germline, CDR1 SGHNT and CDR2 YENEEA. CDR3 nucleotides: TGTGCCAGCAGCTTAGATCTCCCCTTTACCGGCAATTATAAATCTGAAGCTTTCTTT. It codes for CASSLDLPFTGNYKSEAFF.

This chain links TRBV6-5 with TRBJ2-1; 9 bases line up with TRBD1. Germline V gene lookup returns CDR1 MNHEY and CDR2 SVGAGI. The CDR3 loop spans 15 amino acids. Trimming took 2 bases from V and 8 from J; bases not matched to a gene: 7. For the CDR3, the DNA is TGTGCCAGCAGTTACAAGGGACAGGGAGGGTATGAGCAGTTCTTC. Amino acids: CASSYKGQGGYEQFF.

The V and J genes are TRBV7-8 and TRBJ2-1; 10 nucleotides agree with TRBD1. Losses at the gene ends were 4 bases for V and 3 bases for J; bases not matched to a gene: 6. Per germline, CDR1 SGHVS and CDR2 FQNEAQ. The CDR3 is made up of 16 amino acids. Here the CDR3 DNA reads TGTGCCAGCAGCTCGCCCGGGACAGGGGTCTACAATGAGCAGTTCTTC. It specifies CASSSPGTGVYNEQFF.

The gene calls are TRBV6-6 and TRBJ2-3; maybe TRBD2 (5 bases). Germline values: CDR1 MNHNY, CDR2 SVGAGI (reference sequence). Trimming left V 7 bases short and J 4 bases short, with 15 bases between. CDR3 length: 14 amino acids. CDR3 protein: CASKPRRAADTQYF. DNA for the CDR3: TGTGCCAGCAAACCCAGGAGAGCGGCAGATACGCAGTATTTT.

The chain couples TRBV5-1 to TRBJ1-4, with no clear D. Germline CDR1 reads SGHRS; CDR2 reads YFSETQ. The CDR3 has 14 amino acids. V lost 4 bases, J lost 7 bases, and 14 bases lay in between. The CDR3 region has the DNA TGCGCCAGCAGCAAAGGAGTTCAACCTGAAAAACTGTTTTTT. This translates into CASSKGVQPEKLFF.

The chain couples TRBV27 to TRBJ1-5; no firm D call. This CDR3 has 12 residues. V was pared by 4 bases and J by 6 bases, with 7 bases between. Germline lookup yields CDR1 MNHEY and CDR2 SMNVEV (reference sequence). CDR3 nucleotides: TGTGCCAGCAGTTCATCGGGTCAGCCCCAGCATTTT. Translation gives CASSSSGQPQHF.

The CDR3 sequence is CASSGDWAQPQHF. CDR3 bases: TGTGCCAGCTCAGGGGATTGGGCTCAGCCCCAGCATTTT. The chain employs TRBV18 and TRBJ1-5; D gene ambiguous. Trimming removed 5 bases from V and 6 bases from J, with 11 bases in between. The CDR3 length is 13 residues. Germline lookup yields CDR1 KGHSH and CDR2 LQKENI.

Note on this clone: A junction boundary mismatches the germline segment, possibly from a read error. V gene TRBV30 combines with J gene TRBJ2-5, with a tentative D call TRBD1 (5 bases). Germline CDR1 is GTSNPN and CDR2 is SVGIG (reference sequence). CDR3 length: 12 residues. The DNA for the CDR3 is TGTGCCTGGAGTGTAGGGCCAGGGAAACTTCACTTC. It is translated as CAWSVGPGKLHF. Based on the CDR3 plus reference TRBV30 and TRBJ2-5, the full variable domain is SQTIHQWPATLVQPVGSPLSLECTVEGTSNPNLYWYRQAAGRGLQLLFYSVGIGQISSEVPQNLSASRPQDRQFILSSKKLLLSDSGFYLCAWSVGPGKLHFGPGTRLLVL.

This clone came up many times. This chain uses TRBV10-2 with TRBJ1-1; TRBD1 matches 7 bases. This CDR3 has 14 residues. Germline CDR1 is WSHSY and CDR2 is SAAADI. Trimming took 6 bases from V and 2 from J; bases not matched to a gene: 6. CDR3 nucleotides: TGCGCCAGCAGACAGGGGCCCTTCAACACTGAAGCTTTCTTT. Translation: CASRQGPFNTEAFF.

The chain combines TRBV7-9 with TRBJ2-3; 7 bases align to TRBD2. Per the germline V gene, CDR1 is SEHNR and CDR2 is FQNEAQ (reference sequence). CDR3 length: 15 amino acids. The junction had 7 bases not matched to a gene; V was cut back by 5 bases and J by 2 bases. For the CDR3, the DNA is TGTGCCAGCAGCATGGGGGGGACCCTCACAGATACGCAGTATTTT. The encoded protein is CASSMGGTLTDTQYF.

The chain recombines TRBV5-1 with TRBJ2-7, with 12 bases aligning to TRBD2. The junction had 7 bases not matched to a gene; V was cut back by 3 bases and J by 0 bases. This CDR3 is built from 17 residues. Germline CDR1 reads SGHRS; CDR2 reads YFSETQ. CDR3 nucleotide sequence: TGCGCCAGCAGCTCCGGGACTAGCGGGTACCTCTCCTACGAGCAGTACTTC. Its protein product is CASSSGTSGYLSYEQYF.

The chain joins TRBV5-3 to TRBJ2-1, with D uncertain. TRBV5-3 belongs to the ORF category, with a function that is uncertain. The CDR3 is 11 residues long. Trimming took off 4 bases at V and 2 bases at J, with 1 base between the two ends. The CDR3 sequence is CARSAYNEQFF. The CDR3 DNA follows: TGTGCCAGAAGCGCCTACAATGAGCAGTTCTTC.

The gene calls are TRBV2 and TRBJ2-4; the D call may be TRBD1 or TRBD2 (7 bases each). The CDR3 is 14 amino acids. Trimming cost V 4 bases and J 7 bases, with 14 bases left between them. Germline V CDR1 and CDR2: SNHLY, FYNNEI. CDR3 protein: CASSVGGGRNIQYF. The CDR3 DNA sequence: TGTGCCAGCAGTGTGGGAGGGGGCAGGAACATTCAGTACTTC.

The gene calls are TRBV6-4 and TRBJ2-6; D unclear. The CDR3 has 13 amino acids. Deletions cut 5 bases from V and 2 bases from J, with 4 bases between. CDR1 is MRHNA, CDR2 SNTAGT, per germline. The CDR3 DNA follows: TGTGCCAGCAGTAAGGCTGGGGCCAACGTCCTGACTTTC. Protein: CASSKAGANVLTF.

This rearrangement joins TRBV2 to TRBJ1-4, with TRBD1 matching 9 bases. CDR1 SNHLY and CDR2 FYNNEI come from the germline V gene. Losses at the gene ends were 9 bases for V and 7 bases for J; bases not matched to a gene: 12. The CDR3 runs to 15 residues. In DNA form, the CDR3 reads TGTGCCAGTCGACGAGAACAGGGGGCGGTTGAAAAACTGTTTTTT. It specifies CASRREQGAVEKLFF.

The J gene is TRBJ2-1, the V gene TRBV7-9, with D possibly TRBD2 on 6 matching bases. This CDR3 spans 14 amino acids. Germline CDR1 and CDR2: SEHNR and FQNEAQ (reference sequence). The ends were cut back, 5 bases at V and 3 bases at J, with 11 bases in the middle. The chain's CDR3 is CASSPGSNYNEQFF. In DNA, the CDR3 is TGTGCCAGCAGCCCCGGGAGTAACTACAATGAGCAGTTCTTC.

The chain employs TRBV6-5 and TRBJ2-1; D gene unclear. Trimming left V 6 bases short and J 3 bases short, with 12 bases between. Germline CDR1 reads MNHEY; CDR2 reads SVGAGI. The CDR3 contains 14 residues. CDR3 nucleotides: TGTGCCAGCAGCCCCGTGGGATTCTACAATGAGCAGTTCTTC. Its translation is CASSPVGFYNEQFF.

The gene calls are TRBV9 and TRBJ2-7; either TRBD1 or TRBD2 may supply D (5 bases each). Germline CDR1 SGDLS, CDR2 YYNGEE. The V and J ends lost 0 bases and 6 bases respectively, with 16 bases between them. This CDR3 is built from 15 residues. The CDR3 region has the DNA TGTGCCAGCAGCGTAGGCGGCGAGGGGATGCGCGAGCAGTACTTC. Translated: CASSVGGEGMREQYF.

The chain is built from TRBV6-6 and TRBJ1-1, with D uncertain. V gave up 4 bases and J gave up 2 bases, with 11 bases separating them. Germline V gene lookup returns CDR1 MNHNY and CDR2 SVGAGI (reference sequence). This CDR3 has 14 residues. The CDR3 loop reads CASSSGFINTEAFF. The CDR3 DNA sequence: TGTGCCAGCAGTTCAGGATTTATAAACACTGAAGCTTTCTTT.

The chain employs TRBV29-1 and TRBJ2-7, with TRBD1 identical over 8 bases. Trimming at V came to 3 bases and at J to 5 bases, leaving 9 bases not matched to a gene. This CDR3 region has 14 residues. Germline CDR1 is SQVTM and CDR2 is ANQGSEA. In nucleotides, the CDR3 is TGCAGCGTTGAGTCAGTGACAGGGGTTAACGAGCAGTACTTC. Protein product: CSVESVTGVNEQYF.

The gene calls are TRBV18 and TRBJ1-5; a possible D gene is TRBD1 (6 bases). The V and J ends lost 9 bases and 0 bases respectively, with 12 bases between them. The CDR3 extends over 14 amino acids. The V gene's germline CDR1 is KGHSH and CDR2 LQKENI. CDR3 sequence: CASARGGSNQPQHF. The CDR3 region has the DNA TGTGCCAGTGCCAGGGGTGGTAGCAATCAGCCCCAGCATTTT.

This rearrangement joins TRBV11-3 to TRBJ2-5, with 8 bases fitting TRBD2. Germline values: CDR1 SGHNT, CDR2 YENEEA. The V gene end was trimmed by 1 base and the J gene end by 5 bases; junction bases not matched to a gene: 12. The CDR3 contains 17 residues. The CDR3 bases are TGTGCCAGCAGCTTAGGAGGGGCTAGCGGGCCCAGGGAGACCCAGTACTTC. This gives the protein CASSLGGASGPRETQYF.

The chain uses TRBV19 and TRBJ1-2; 12 bases fit TRBD1. This CDR3 spans 15 amino acids. CDR1 is LNHDA and CDR2 is SQIVND in the germline V gene (reference sequence). The V gene end was trimmed by 4 bases and the J gene end by 10 bases; junction bases not matched to a gene: 10. CDR3 sequence: CASSKGSGTGGDYTF. The CDR3 nucleotides are TGTGCCAGTAGTAAAGGATCCGGGACAGGGGGCGACTACACCTTC.